The clone carrying this TCR beta chain was seen repeatedly, ten times or more. Its target is unknown. From the germline J gene comes the end of the CDR3, since the read stops 3 residues before it. The data derive from a study of T cell clonality in common variable immunodeficiency. Libraries were prepared by immunoSEQ multiplex PCR; TCRdb keeps only in-frame clonotypes and omits some of them. Listed for the sample are fewer than 50,000 clones, none seen a single time. Deletions cut 4 bases from V and 0 bases from J, with 21 bases between. The V gene's germline CDR1 is SNHLY and CDR2 FYNNEI. The CDR3 length is 19 residues. Study observations and caveats: Patient heterogeneity in the CVID cohort limited correlations between repertoire features and clinical complications. CVID subjects showed higher TCRbeta clonality than healthy controls.

The chain recombines TRBV2 with TRBJ2-2; D ambiguous. What was sequenced was peripheral blood mononuclear cells. The TCR was taken from a person between 18 and 75 years old in good health. This CDR3 is CASSALQIMSPSNTGELFF. CDR3 bases read: TGTGCCAGCAGTGCCCTCCAAATCATGAGCCCCTCGAACACCGGGGAG.